This TCR beta chain was found in a study of blood T cell repertoires in COVID-19. Study-level information: Italy, Spain and the United States were the sources of the convalescent and acute COVID-19 samples. The cDNA or gDNA used as material had been derived from T cells, B-cell-depleted T cells, or PBMCs.

Measured with immunoSEQ multiplex PCR; TCRdb has only the in-frame clones, and not every one. There are about 240,000 clones in the sample; about 90% occur only once, and 3% to 4% lies in the top ten. The CDR3 runs 15 residues. V dropped 9 bases and J dropped 7 bases, with 22 bases sitting between them. The germline V gene encodes CDR1 MGHDK and CDR2 SYGVNS. Residents of over 20 US areas, aged roughly 18 to 89 years, made up the participants. Participants' reported clinical history set cohort assignment. The chain links TRBV25-1 to TRBJ1-3; weak D call: TRBD1 (5 bases). The clonotype comes from a woman between 40 and 50 years old with acute COVID-19. Sequencing was done on a sample of PBMCs or T cells enriched from blood (not recorded which). The CDR3 DNA reads as TGTGCCAGTGAGGGGCGGGGGACCCTTGGTAACACCATATATTTT. Residues: CASEGRGTLGNTIYF.